The present T cell receptor (beta chain) was sequenced within a study of shared clonotypes between healthy human individuals. Between the trimmed V and J ends, which lost 6 bases and 7 bases, there was a span of 14 bases. The CDR3 loop spans 14 amino acids. Per the germline V gene, CDR1 is SGHRS and CDR2 is YFSETQ. Naive CD45RA+ and memory CD45RA-negative subsets were split from CD4+ cells. The material for each subset, its genomic DNA, was split evenly across several immunoSEQ plates. Repertoires were generated with immunoSEQ multiplex PCR, while TCRdb's copy carries only in-frame clones and drops some. This table has roughly 2.6 million clones, around 90% appearing once.

The sample consisted of naive CD4+ T cells sorted from blood. Subset in this sample: CD45RA+ positively selected. The genes are TRBV5-1 and TRBJ1-6; D ambiguous. The source is a man between 18 and 35 years old in good health. CDR3 loop: CASNSGIRNSPLHF. The CDR3 coding sequence is TGCGCCAGCAATTCAGGTATCCGGAATTCACCCCTCCACTTT. Using reference TRBV5-1 and TRBJ1-6 for the parts outside the CDR3, the full variable domain is KAGVTQTPRYLIKTRGQQVTLSCSPISGHRSVSWYQQTPGQGLQFLFEYFSETQRNKGNFPGRFSGRQFSNSRSEMNVSTLELGDSALYLCASNSGIRNSPLHFGNGTRLTVT.